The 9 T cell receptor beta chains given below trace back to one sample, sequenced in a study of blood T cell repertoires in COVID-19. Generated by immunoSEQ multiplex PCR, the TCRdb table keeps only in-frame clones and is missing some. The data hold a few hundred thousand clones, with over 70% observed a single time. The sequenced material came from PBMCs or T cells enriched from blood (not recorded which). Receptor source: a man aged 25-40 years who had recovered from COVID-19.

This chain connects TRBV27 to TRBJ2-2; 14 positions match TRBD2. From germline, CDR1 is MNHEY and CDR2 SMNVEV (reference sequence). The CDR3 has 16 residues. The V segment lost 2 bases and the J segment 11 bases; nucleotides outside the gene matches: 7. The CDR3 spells CASSLRLAGGYGELFF. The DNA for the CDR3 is TGTGCCAGCAGTTTACGACTAGCGGGGGGGTACGGAGAGCTGTTTTTT.

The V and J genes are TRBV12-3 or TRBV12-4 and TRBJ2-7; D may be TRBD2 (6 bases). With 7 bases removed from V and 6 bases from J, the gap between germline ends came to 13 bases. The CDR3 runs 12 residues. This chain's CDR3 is CASTRRGTEQYF. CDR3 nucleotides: TGTGCCAGCACGCGGAGGGGAACCGAGCAGTACTTC.

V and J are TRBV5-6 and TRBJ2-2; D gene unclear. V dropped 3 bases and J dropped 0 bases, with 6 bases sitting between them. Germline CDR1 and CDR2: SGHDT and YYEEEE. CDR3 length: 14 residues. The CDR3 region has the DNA TGTGCCAGCAGCTCCGTTTCGAACACCGGGGAGCTGTTTTTT. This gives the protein CASSSVSNTGELFF.

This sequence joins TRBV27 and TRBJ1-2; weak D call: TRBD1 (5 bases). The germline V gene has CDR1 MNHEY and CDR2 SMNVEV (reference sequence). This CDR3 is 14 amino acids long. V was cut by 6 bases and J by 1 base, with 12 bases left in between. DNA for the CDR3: TGTGCCAGCAGGAGCCTAAGGGGTAACTATGGCTACACCTTC. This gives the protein CASRSLRGNYGYTF.

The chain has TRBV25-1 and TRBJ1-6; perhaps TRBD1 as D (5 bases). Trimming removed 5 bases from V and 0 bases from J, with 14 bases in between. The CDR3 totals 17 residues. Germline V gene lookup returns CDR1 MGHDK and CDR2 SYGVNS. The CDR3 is CASSPQGRSSYNSPLHF. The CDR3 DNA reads TGTGCCAGCAGTCCCCAGGGAAGGAGCTCCTATAATTCACCCCTCCACTTT. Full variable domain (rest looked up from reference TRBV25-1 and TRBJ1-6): EADIYQTPRYLVIGTGKKITLECSQTMGHDKMYWYQQDPGMELHLIHYSYGVNSTEKGDLSSESTVSRIRTEHFPLTLESARPSHTSQYLCASSPQGRSSYNSPLHFGNGTRLTVT.

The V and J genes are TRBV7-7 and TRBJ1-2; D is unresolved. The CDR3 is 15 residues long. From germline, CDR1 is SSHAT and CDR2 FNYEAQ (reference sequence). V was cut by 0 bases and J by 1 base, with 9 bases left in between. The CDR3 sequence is CASSLALEGNYGYTF. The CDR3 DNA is TGTGCCAGCAGCTTAGCGTTGGAGGGTAACTATGGCTACACCTTC.

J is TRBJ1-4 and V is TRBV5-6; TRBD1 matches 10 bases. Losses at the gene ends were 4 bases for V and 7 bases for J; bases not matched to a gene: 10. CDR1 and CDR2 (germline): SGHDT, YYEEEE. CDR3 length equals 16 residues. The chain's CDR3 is CASSVGTGERPEKLFF. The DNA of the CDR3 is TGTGCCAGCAGCGTGGGGACAGGGGAGCGACCTGAAAAACTGTTTTTT.

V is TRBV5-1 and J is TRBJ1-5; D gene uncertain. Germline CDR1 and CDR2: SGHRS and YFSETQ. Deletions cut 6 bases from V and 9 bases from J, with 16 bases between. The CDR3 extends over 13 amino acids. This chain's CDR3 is CASTRRVIPPQHF. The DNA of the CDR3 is TGCGCCAGCACCAGGCGGGTTATACCGCCCCAGCATTTT. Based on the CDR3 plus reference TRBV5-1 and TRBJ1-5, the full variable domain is KAGVTQTPRYLIKTRGQQVTLSCSPISGHRSVSWYQQTPGQGLQFLFEYFSETQRNKGNFPGRFSGRQFSNSRSEMNVSTLELGDSALYLCASTRRVIPPQHFGDGTRLSIL.

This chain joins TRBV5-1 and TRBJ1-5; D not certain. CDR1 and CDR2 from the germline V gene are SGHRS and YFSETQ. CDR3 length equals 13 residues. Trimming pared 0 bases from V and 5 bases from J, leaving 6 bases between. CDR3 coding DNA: TGCGCCAGCAGCTTGGTTCCAGATCAGCCCCAGCATTTT. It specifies CASSLVPDQPQHF.